These 22 T cell receptor beta chains share one sample of origin, sequenced in a study of T-cell reconstitution after alpha-beta-depleted transplantation in children. Unique molecular identifiers were built into the TCRbeta library. TCRdb re-called the PCR reads through MiXCR, storing one row per CDR3 protein. The table shows more than 90,000 distinct CDR3 sequences, with about 8% occurring only once. The sequencing used PBMCs from the stem cell graft donor, collected from the stem cell graft. Receptors were obtained from a human donor who donated a stem cell graft to a child with congenital amegakaryocytic thrombocytopenia.

The gene calls are TRBV7-2 and TRBJ1-6; D is undetermined. The CDR3 loop spans 14 amino acids. Per germline, CDR1 SGHTA and CDR2 FQGNSA. The V end was cut by 3 bases, the J end by 1 base, with 4 bases between. The DNA of the CDR3 is TGTGCCAGCAGCTTCGATTCCTATAATTCACCCCTCCACTTT. Residues: CASSFDSYNSPLHF.

This clonotype appeared many times. The V gene is TRBV7-9, the J gene TRBJ1-1; no clear D. This CDR3 contains 14 residues. Between the trimmed V and J ends, which lost 1 base and 4 bases, there was a span of 10 bases. CDR1 is SEHNR, CDR2 FQNEAQ, per germline (reference sequence). The CDR3 loop is CASSLGESGTEAFF. The CDR3 nucleotides read TGTGCCAGCAGCTTAGGGGAGTCGGGCACTGAAGCTTTCTTT.

This clonotype occurred many times. This chain joins TRBV7-9 and TRBJ2-5, with unresolved D. The CDR3 runs 14 residues. Per the germline V gene, CDR1 is SEHNR and CDR2 is FQNEAQ (reference sequence). The V end was cut by 2 bases, the J end by 1 base, with 8 bases between. This chain's CDR3 is CASSLLNAQETQYF. In DNA form, the CDR3 reads TGTGCCAGCAGCTTACTTAACGCCCAAGAGACCCAGTACTTC.

This clonotype was recorded many times. This chain joins TRBV19 and TRBJ2-3; D unresolved. Per germline, CDR1 LNHDA and CDR2 SQIVND (reference sequence). The CDR3 runs 14 residues. V lost 0 bases, J lost 5 bases, and 9 bases lay in between. The CDR3 nucleotides read TGTGCCAGTAGTATAGACCTCCGTATAGATACGCAGTATTTT. Translation gives CASSIDLRIDTQYF.

This clonotype was counted ten times or more. The CDR3 reads CAWSVLGIGSNQPQHF. The CDR3 coding sequence is TGTGCCTGGAGTGTACTGGGAATAGGAAGCAATCAGCCCCAGCATTTT. The genes are TRBV30 and TRBJ1-5; D ambiguous. Germline values: CDR1 GTSNPN, CDR2 SVGIG (reference sequence). Trimming took 0 bases from V and 1 from J, leaving 13 bases between them. This CDR3 region has 16 residues.

This clonotype occurred many times. The J gene is TRBJ2-7, the V gene TRBV6-5; 7 bases match TRBD1. V gave up 5 bases and J gave up 3 bases; unmatched junction bases: 10. The length of the CDR3 is 15 residues. Per germline, CDR1 MNHEY and CDR2 SVGAGI. CDR3 loop: CASSRDPGTVYEQYF. The CDR3 nucleotides are TGTGCCAGCAGTCGCGACCCGGGGACAGTCTACGAGCAGTACTTC.

In its sample, this clonotype was seen many times. This rearrangement joins TRBV12-3 or TRBV12-4 to TRBJ1-3; D may be TRBD1 (6 bases). Trimming left V 2 bases short and J 2 bases short, with 10 bases between. CDR3 length equals 15 residues. Here the CDR3 reads CASSLFGGAGNTIYF. CDR3 coding DNA: TGTGCCAGCAGTTTATTCGGGGGCGCTGGAAACACCATATATTTT.

This clonotype was seen repeatedly, ten times or more. CDR3 residues: CSARNYFDSSYEQYF. The DNA for the CDR3 is TGCAGTGCTAGGAATTACTTTGACTCCTCCTACGAGCAGTACTTC. The rearrangement uses TRBV20-1 and TRBJ2-7, with D hard to call. The ends were cut back, 3 bases at V and 0 bases at J, with 15 bases in the middle. Germline V CDR1 and CDR2: DFQATT, SNEGSKA (reference sequence). The CDR3 has 15 amino acids.

This clonotype appeared many times. The chain carries TRBV29-1 and TRBJ2-1; a possible D gene is TRBD2 (5 bases). The CDR3 is made up of 12 amino acids. Germline assignment: CDR1 SQVTM and CDR2 ANQGSEA. Trimming removed 1 base at V and 8 bases at J, with 9 bases between. DNA for the CDR3: TGCAGCGTTGAAGGCCTGGACTATGAGCAGTTCTTC. Translating it yields CSVEGLDYEQFF.

At least ten counts were recorded for this clonotype. V usage is TRBV20-1 and J usage is TRBJ2-2; possible D gene TRBD1, 6 bases. Germline values: CDR1 DFQATT, CDR2 SNEGSKA (reference sequence). The CDR3 is 15 residues long. Between the trimmed V and J ends, which lost 3 bases and 4 bases, there was a span of 15 bases. This CDR3 is CSASTGWGRTGELFF. In DNA form, the CDR3 reads TGCAGTGCTAGCACAGGGTGGGGACGCACCGGGGAGCTGTTTTTT.

With respect to this clonotype: A read error may explain this, as a much larger clone is one base away. The chain joins TRBV20-1 to TRBJ2-1, with TRBD2 matching over 10 bases. The CDR3 is made up of 14 amino acids. Germline V gene lookup returns CDR1 DFQATT and CDR2 SNEGSKA (reference sequence). Trimming at V came to 6 bases and at J to 13 bases, leaving 15 bases not matched to a gene. CDR3 sequence reads: CSAPTSGDTNRQFF. CDR3 nucleotides: TGCAGTGCCCCTACTAGCGGGGATACCAACCGACAGTTCTTC.

This clonotype was counted at least ten times. The chain has TRBV20-1 and TRBJ2-1, with TRBD2 matching over 11 bases. The CDR3 has 16 residues. The V gene end was trimmed by 5 bases and the J gene end by 1 base; junction bases not matched to a gene: 7. CDR1 and CDR2 (germline): DFQATT, SNEGSKA (reference sequence). In DNA, the CDR3 is TGCAGTGCTGGCCGACCTAGCGGGGGGTCCTACAATGAGCAGTTCTTC. Translated: CSAGRPSGGSYNEQFF.

This clonotype appeared many times. This chain joins TRBV6-5 and TRBJ2-1; D remains unclear. From germline, CDR1 is MNHEY and CDR2 SVGAGI. The germline V and J ends were trimmed by 6 bases and 5 bases, with 14 bases remaining between them. The CDR3 extends over 14 amino acids. The CDR3 spells CASRVGGTNNEQFF. The CDR3 nucleotides read TGTGCCAGCAGGGTGGGCGGAACGAACAATGAGCAGTTCTTC.

This clonotype showed up many times. This rearrangement joins TRBV14 to TRBJ2-5; no clear D gene. V was pared by 0 bases and J by 4 bases, with 15 bases between. The CDR3 has 16 residues. Germline values: CDR1 SGHDN, CDR2 FVKESK. The CDR3 coding sequence is TGTGCCAGCAGCCAAGACCCCTGGGTAGCAGGAGAGACCCAGTACTTC. The encoded protein is CASSQDPWVAGETQYF.

At least ten counts were recorded for this clonotype. The chain uses TRBV28 and TRBJ2-5, with D perhaps given as TRBD1 or TRBD2 (5 bases each). The CDR3 is 18 residues long. The germline V gene has CDR1 MDHEN and CDR2 SYDVKM. With 2 bases removed from V and 5 bases from J, the gap between germline ends came to 24 bases. The CDR3 is CASSLIFDGGLTGETQYF. The CDR3 DNA is TGTGCCAGCAGTTTAATTTTTGATGGGGGTTTAACGGGGGAGACCCAGTACTTC.

As concerns this clonotype: One base away lies a much larger clone, so this may be a sequencing read error. The V and J genes are TRBV11-2 and TRBJ2-3; no reliable D call. Germline lookup yields CDR1 SGHAT and CDR2 FQNNGV. This CDR3 comprises 14 residues. This CDR3 reads CASSSVTGFDMQYF. The CDR3 coding sequence is TGTGCCAGCAGTTCCGTGACCGGGTTCGATATGCAGTATTTT. Looking up the rest from reference TRBV11-2 and TRBJ2-3 gives the full variable domain: EAGVAQSPRYKIIEKRQSVAFWCNPISGHATLYWYQQILGQGPKLLIQFQNNGVVDDSQLPKDRFSAERLKGVDSTLKIQPAKLEDSAVYLCASSSVTGFDMQYFGPGTRLTVL.

The table lists this clonotype with many counts. The chain combines TRBV20-1 with TRBJ1-1; TRBD1 is a possible D gene (6 bases). V lost 6 bases and J 1 base, leaving 18 bases between the germline ends. The CDR3 contains 15 residues. Germline values: CDR1 DFQATT, CDR2 SNEGSKA (reference sequence). CDR3 coding DNA: TGCAGTGCCCCGCGTAGAAGGACAGCGAACACTGAAGCTTTCTTT. Amino acids: CSAPRRRTANTEAFF.

This clonotype was observed at least ten times. The chain combines TRBV5-1 with TRBJ2-2, with TRBD1 identical over 7 bases. Losses at the gene ends were 5 bases for V and 4 bases for J; bases not matched to a gene: 14. Germline CDR1 is SGHRS and CDR2 is YFSETQ. The CDR3 extends over 17 amino acids. CDR3 bases: TGCGCCAGCAGGCATCGGGGAGACAGGGACGCCACCGGGGAGCTGTTTTTT. This sequence encodes CASRHRGDRDATGELFF.

This clonotype occurred a few times. The rearrangement uses TRBV19 and TRBJ1-5; D not resolved. Between the trimmed V and J ends, which lost 7 bases and 5 bases, there was a span of 9 bases. Germline V lookup: CDR1 LNHDA, CDR2 SQIVND (reference sequence). The CDR3 length is 12 residues. CDR3 coding DNA: TGTGCCAGTAAGACACGGGATCAGCCCCAGCATTTT. This sequence encodes CASKTRDQPQHF. Variable domain in full (rest from reference TRBV19 and TRBJ1-5): DGGITQSPKYLFRKEGQNVTLSCEQNLNHDAMYWYRQDPGQGLRLIYYSQIVNDFQKGDIAEGYSVSREKKESFPLTVTSAQKNPTAFYLCASKTRDQPQHFGDGTRLSIL.

This clonotype came up many times. The chain employs TRBV28 and TRBJ2-7; tentatively, D is TRBD1 (6 bases). The CDR3 is 15 amino acids. V was trimmed by 4 bases and J by 2 bases, leaving 15 bases between them. CDR1 is MDHEN and CDR2 is SYDVKM in the germline V gene. The CDR3 region is CASSSSRQVAYEQYF. In DNA, the CDR3 is TGTGCCAGCAGTTCAAGTAGACAGGTAGCCTACGAGCAGTACTTC.

This clonotype was detected ten times or more. This rearrangement joins TRBV18 to TRBJ2-1, with 7 bases matching TRBD1. V was clipped by 2 bases and J by 0 bases; unmatched bases: 1. The CDR3 loop spans 15 amino acids. The germline gives CDR1 KGHSH, CDR2 LQKENI. The CDR3 bases are TGTGCCAGCTCACCAGGGACAGTCTCCTACAATGAGCAGTTCTTC. It translates to CASSPGTVSYNEQFF.

In its sample, this clonotype was seen many times. V is TRBV6-5 and J is TRBJ2-7; 8 positions agree with TRBD1. Germline CDR1 MNHEY, CDR2 SVGAGI. CDR3 length: 14 residues. The V gene end was trimmed by 6 bases and the J gene end by 4 bases; junction bases not matched to a gene: 8. In DNA form, the CDR3 reads TGTGCCAGCAGCCCCTTGGACAGGGCTTACGAGCAGTACTTC. As protein: CASSPLDRAYEQYF.